Following are 6 T cell receptor beta chains from one sample sequenced in a study of T-cell memory formation after mild COVID-19 (dated by TCRdb to 2020 to 2022). Receptors were amplified or captured by 5' RACE. The instrument was an Illumina NovaSeq 6000. TCRdb trimmed public reads at Q25 via fastp, called clones via MiXCR and kept in-frame beta chains. Every entry covers one CDR3 protein and lists the most common genes and DNA from its rows. In all, the sample holds under 550,000 distinct CDR3 sequences, and about 20% of those were seen once. The ten largest clones capture roughly an eighth of the sample. The sequencing sample was made of PBMCs or a T cell subset sorted from them (not recorded which). These receptors originate from an adult woman who had mild COVID-19 (a few samples of this study predate the infection). The sample titles of this study are shuffled in the database, so cell type and time point are left out; the donor was told from shared clones.

This clonotype came up a few times. The rearrangement uses TRBV27 and TRBJ2-7; 8 bases line up with TRBD1. The CDR3 has 18 amino acids. With 0 bases clipped from V and 3 bases from J, the junction kept 13 bases outside the gene matches. The germline CDR1 and CDR2 sequences are MNHEY and SMNVEV (reference sequence). The CDR3 protein is CASSLSRTGTGRGYEQYF. CDR3 bases: TGTGCCAGCAGTTTATCCCGAACCGGGACAGGTAGAGGCTACGAGCAGTACTTC.

V gene TRBV18 combines with J gene TRBJ2-1; D may correspond to TRBD1 or TRBD2 (5 bases each). Trimming took 5 bases from V and 7 from J, leaving 21 bases between them. CDR1 and CDR2 from the germline V gene are KGHSH and LQKENI. The CDR3 is made up of 16 amino acids. This chain's CDR3 is CASSLIAGTTANEQFF. The CDR3 coding sequence is TGTGCCAGCTCATTAATCGCCGGGACCACGGCGAATGAGCAGTTCTTC.

The chain employs TRBV5-1 and TRBJ2-7; TRBD2 agrees at 11 bases. CDR1 and CDR2 (germline): SGHRS, YFSETQ. This CDR3 has 19 residues. The trim removed 4 bases at V and 6 bases at J, leaving 21 bases unmatched. DNA for the CDR3: TGCGCCAGCAGCCTGGTGGACCTTGCACTAGCGGGAGTACTAAGCGAGCAGTACTTC. Protein product: CASSLVDLALAGVLSEQYF. The variable domain in full, completed from reference TRBV5-1 and TRBJ2-7, reads KAGVTQTPRYLIKTRGQQVTLSCSPISGHRSVSWYQQTPGQGLQFLFEYFSETQRNKGNFPGRFSGRQFSNSRSEMNVSTLELGDSALYLCASSLVDLALAGVLSEQYFGPGTRLTVT.

This clonotype showed up just a few times. As DNA, the CDR3 is TGTGCCATCAGTGCTGTGGACAAGCCCTCGGGCGAGCAGTACTTC. It encodes CAISAVDKPSGEQYF. V and J are TRBV10-3 and TRBJ2-7, with D perhaps TRBD1 (5 bases). CDR3 length: 15 residues. Trimming removed 4 bases from V and 6 bases from J, with 19 bases in between. Germline V gene data show CDR1 as ENHRY and CDR2 as SYGVKD.

The sample holds many counts of this clonotype. The gene calls are TRBV7-2 and TRBJ2-5; possibly TRBD1 or TRBD2 for D (5 bases each). Trimming cost V 5 bases and J 4 bases, with 11 bases left between them. The CDR3 extends over 13 amino acids. From germline, CDR1 is SGHTA and CDR2 FQGNSA. The CDR3 region is CASSPGTGETQYF. Here the CDR3 DNA reads TGTGCCAGCAGCCCAGGGACGGGAGAGACCCAGTACTTC.

This clonotype was seen a single time. The conserved phenylalanine or tryptophan is not found at the CDR3 terminus, so this likely reflects a read error. V gene TRBV18 combines with J gene TRBJ2-7, with D possibly being TRBD2 (6 bases). The CDR3 has 14 amino acids. The germline V gene has CDR1 KGHSH and CDR2 LQKENI. Trimming removed 0 bases from V and 4 bases from J, with 10 bases in between. The CDR3 reads CASSPPGLPYEQYL. Here the CDR3 DNA reads TGTGCCAGCTCACCACCGGGACTCCCATACGAGCAGTACTTA.